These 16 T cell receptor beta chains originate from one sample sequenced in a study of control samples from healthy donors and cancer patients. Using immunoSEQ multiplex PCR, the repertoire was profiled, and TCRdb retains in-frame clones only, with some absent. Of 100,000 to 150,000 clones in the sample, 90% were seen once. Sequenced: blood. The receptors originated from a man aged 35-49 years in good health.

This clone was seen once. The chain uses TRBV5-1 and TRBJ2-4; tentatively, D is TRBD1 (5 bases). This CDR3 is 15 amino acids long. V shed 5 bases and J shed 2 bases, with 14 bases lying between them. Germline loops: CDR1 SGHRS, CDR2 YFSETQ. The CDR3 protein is CASSGKRQTKNIQYF. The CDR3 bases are TGCGCCAGCAGTGGAAAAAGACAGACCAAAAACATTCAGTACTTC.

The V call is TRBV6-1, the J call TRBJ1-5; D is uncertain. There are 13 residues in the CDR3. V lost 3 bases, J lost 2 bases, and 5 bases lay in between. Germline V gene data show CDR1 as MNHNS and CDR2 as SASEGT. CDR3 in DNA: TGTGCCAGCAGTGACGCGGGCAATCAGCCCCAGCATTTT. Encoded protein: CASSDAGNQPQHF.

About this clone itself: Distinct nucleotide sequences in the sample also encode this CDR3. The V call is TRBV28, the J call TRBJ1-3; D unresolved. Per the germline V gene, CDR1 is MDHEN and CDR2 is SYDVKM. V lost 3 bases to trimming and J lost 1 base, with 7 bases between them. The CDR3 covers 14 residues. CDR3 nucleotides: TGTGCCAGCAGTTTGCGGGGTTCTGGAAACACCATATATTTT. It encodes CASSLRGSGNTIYF.

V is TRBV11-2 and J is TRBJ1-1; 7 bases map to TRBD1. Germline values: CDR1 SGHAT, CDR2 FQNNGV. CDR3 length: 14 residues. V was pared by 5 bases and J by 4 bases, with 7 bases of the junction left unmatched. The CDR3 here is CASSPYRGSTEAFF. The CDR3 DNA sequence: TGTGCCAGCAGCCCCTACAGGGGTTCCACTGAAGCTTTCTTT.

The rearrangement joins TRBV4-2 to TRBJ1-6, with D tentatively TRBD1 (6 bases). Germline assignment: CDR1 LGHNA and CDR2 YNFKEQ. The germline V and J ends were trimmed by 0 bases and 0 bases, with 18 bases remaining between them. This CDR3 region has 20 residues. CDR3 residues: CASSQDRGGRRSSYNSPLHF. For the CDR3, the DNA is TGTGCCAGCAGCCAAGACCGGGGGGGCAGGAGGAGCTCCTATAATTCACCCCTCCACTTT.

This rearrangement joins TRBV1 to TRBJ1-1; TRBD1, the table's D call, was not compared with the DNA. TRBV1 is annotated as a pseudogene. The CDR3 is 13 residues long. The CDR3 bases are TGCACCAGCAGCCAAGATCGACAAATTGAAGCTTTCTTT. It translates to CTSSQDRQIEAFF.

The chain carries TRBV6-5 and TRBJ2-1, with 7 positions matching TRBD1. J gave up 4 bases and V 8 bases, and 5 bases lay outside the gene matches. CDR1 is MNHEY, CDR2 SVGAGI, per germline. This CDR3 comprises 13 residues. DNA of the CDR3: TGTGCCAGCGGGGACAGTACTTACAATGAGCAGTTCTTC. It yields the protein CASGDSTYNEQFF.

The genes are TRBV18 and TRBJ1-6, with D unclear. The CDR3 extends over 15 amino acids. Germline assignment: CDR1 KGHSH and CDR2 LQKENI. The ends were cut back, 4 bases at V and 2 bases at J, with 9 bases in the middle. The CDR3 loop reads CASSQGSTYNSPLHF. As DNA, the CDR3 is TGTGCCAGCTCACAGGGATCTACCTATAATTCACCCCTCCACTTT.

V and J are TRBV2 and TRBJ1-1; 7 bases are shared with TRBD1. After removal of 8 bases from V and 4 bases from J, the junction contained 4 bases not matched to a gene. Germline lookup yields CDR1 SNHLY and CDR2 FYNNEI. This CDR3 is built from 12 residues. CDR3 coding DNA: TGTGCCAGCGGTGGACAGGCCACTGAAGCTTTCTTT. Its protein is CASGGQATEAFF.

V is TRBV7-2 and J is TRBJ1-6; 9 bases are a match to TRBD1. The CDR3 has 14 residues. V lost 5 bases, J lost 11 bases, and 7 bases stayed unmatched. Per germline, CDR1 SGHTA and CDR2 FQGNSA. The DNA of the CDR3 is TGTGCCAGCAGCCCTGGACAGGGGAAACCACCCCTCCACTTT. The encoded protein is CASSPGQGKPPLHF. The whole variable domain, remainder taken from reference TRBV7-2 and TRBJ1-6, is GAGVSQSPSNKVTEKGKDVELRCDPISGHTALYWYRQSLGQGLEFLIYFQGNSAPDKSGLPSDRFSAERTGGSVSTLTIQRTQQEDSAVYLCASSPGQGKPPLHFGNGTRLTVT.

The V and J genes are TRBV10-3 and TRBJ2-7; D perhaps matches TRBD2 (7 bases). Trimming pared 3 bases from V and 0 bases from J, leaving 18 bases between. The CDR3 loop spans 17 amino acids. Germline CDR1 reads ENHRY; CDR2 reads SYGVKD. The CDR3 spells CAISDIRLADSSYEQYF. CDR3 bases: TGTGCCATCAGTGACATCCGGCTAGCGGACAGCTCCTACGAGCAGTACTTC.

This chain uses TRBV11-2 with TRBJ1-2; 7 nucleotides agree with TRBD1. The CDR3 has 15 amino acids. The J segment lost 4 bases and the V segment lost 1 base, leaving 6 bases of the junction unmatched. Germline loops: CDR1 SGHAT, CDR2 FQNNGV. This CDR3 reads CASSLGTDRSYGYTF. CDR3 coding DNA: TGTGCCAGCAGCTTAGGGACGGACAGGAGCTATGGCTACACCTTC.

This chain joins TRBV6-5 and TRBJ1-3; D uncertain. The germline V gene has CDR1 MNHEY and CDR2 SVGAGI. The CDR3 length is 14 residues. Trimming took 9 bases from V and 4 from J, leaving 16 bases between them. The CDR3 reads CASWKRVGGNTIYF. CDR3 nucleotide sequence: TGTGCCAGTTGGAAAAGGGTGGGCGGAAACACCATATATTTT.

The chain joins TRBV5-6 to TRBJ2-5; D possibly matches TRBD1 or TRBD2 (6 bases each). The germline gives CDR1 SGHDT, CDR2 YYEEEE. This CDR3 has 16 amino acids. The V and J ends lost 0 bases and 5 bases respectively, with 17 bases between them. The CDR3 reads CASSLGGARQTETQYF. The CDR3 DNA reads TGTGCCAGCAGCTTGGGGGGGGCTCGTCAAACCGAGACCCAGTACTTC. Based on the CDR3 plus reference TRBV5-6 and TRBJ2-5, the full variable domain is DAGVTQSPTHLIKTRGQQVTLRCSPKSGHDTVSWYQQALGQGPQFIFQYYEEEERQRGNFPDRFSGHQFPNYSSELNVNALLLGDSALYLCASSLGGARQTETQYFGPGTRLLVL.

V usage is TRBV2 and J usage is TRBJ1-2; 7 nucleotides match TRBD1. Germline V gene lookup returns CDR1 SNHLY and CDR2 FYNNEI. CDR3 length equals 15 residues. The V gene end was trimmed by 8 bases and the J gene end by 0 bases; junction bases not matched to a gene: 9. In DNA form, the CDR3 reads TGTGCCAGCTCCGGACAGGTCGAAGCTAACTATGGCTACACCTTC. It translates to CASSGQVEANYGYTF.

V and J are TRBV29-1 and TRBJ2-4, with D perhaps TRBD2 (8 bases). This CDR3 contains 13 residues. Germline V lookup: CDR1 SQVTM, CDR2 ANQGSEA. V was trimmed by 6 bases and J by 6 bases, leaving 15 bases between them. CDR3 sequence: CSVEGAGGNIQYF. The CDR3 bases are TGCAGCGTCGAGGGGGCGGGGGGAAACATTCAGTACTTC.